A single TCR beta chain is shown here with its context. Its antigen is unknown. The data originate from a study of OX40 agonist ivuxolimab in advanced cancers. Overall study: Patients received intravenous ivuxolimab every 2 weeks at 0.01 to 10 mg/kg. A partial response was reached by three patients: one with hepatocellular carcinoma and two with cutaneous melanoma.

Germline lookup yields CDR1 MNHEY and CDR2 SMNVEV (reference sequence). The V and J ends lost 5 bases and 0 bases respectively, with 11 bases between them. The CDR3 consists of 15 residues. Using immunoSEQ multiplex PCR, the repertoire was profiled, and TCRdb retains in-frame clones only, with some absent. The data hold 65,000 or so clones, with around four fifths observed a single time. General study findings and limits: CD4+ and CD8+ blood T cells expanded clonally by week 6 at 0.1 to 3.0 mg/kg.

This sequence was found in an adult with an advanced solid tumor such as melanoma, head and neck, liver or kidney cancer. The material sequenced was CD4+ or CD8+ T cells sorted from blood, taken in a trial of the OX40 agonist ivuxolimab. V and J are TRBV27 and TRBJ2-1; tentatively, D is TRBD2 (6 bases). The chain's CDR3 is CASSKYGSSYNEQFF. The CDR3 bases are TGTGCCAGCAGTAAGTACGGGAGCTCCTACAATGAGCAGTTCTTC.